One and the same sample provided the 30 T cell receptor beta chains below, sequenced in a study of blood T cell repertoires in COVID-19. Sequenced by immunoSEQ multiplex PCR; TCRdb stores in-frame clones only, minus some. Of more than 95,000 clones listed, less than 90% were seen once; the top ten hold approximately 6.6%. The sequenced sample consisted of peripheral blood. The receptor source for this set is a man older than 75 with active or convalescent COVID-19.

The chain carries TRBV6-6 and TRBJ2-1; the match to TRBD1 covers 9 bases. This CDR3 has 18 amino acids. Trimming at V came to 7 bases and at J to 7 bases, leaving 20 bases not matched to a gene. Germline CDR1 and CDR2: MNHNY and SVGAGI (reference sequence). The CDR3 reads CASTRYMTPGQGWNEQFF. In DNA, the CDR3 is TGTGCCAGCACTCGCTATATGACCCCGGGACAGGGTTGGAATGAGCAGTTCTTC.

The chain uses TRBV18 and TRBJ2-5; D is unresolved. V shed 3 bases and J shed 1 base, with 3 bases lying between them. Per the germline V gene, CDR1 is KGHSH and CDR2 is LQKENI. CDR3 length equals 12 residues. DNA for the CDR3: TGTGCCAGCTCACCCAGCCAAGAGACCCAGTACTTC. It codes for CASSPSQETQYF.

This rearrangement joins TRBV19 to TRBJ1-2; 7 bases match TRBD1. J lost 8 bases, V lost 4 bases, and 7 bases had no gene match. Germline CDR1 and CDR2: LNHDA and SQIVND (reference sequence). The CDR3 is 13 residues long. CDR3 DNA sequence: TGTGCCAGTAGTAGGACAGGTCTTTACGGCTACACCTTC. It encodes CASSRTGLYGYTF.

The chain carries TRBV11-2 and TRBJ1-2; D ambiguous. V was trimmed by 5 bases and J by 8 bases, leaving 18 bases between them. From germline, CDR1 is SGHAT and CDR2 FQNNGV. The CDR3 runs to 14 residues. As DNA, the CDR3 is TGTGCCAGCAGCCCCCAAGCGGGTCCCTCGGGCTACACCTTC. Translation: CASSPQAGPSGYTF. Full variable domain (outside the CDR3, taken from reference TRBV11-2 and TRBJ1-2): EAGVAQSPRYKIIEKRQSVAFWCNPISGHATLYWYQQILGQGPKLLIQFQNNGVVDDSQLPKDRFSAERLKGVDSTLKIQPAKLEDSAVYLCASSPQAGPSGYTFGSGTRLTVV.

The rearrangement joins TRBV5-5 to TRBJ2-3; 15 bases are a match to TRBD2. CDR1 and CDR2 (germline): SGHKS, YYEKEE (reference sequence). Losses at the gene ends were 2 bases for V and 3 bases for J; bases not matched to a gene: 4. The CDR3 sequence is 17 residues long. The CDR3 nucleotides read TGTGCCAGCAGCTTTGGACTAGCGGGAGGGCCTACAGATACGCAGTATTTT. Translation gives CASSFGLAGGPTDTQYF.

CDR3 amino acids: CASSLTGASEQYF. The CDR3 bases are TGTGCCAGCAGCCTGACAGGGGCTTCCGAGCAGTACTTC. This chain uses TRBV7-3 with TRBJ2-7; 8 nucleotides line up with TRBD1. CDR1 is SGHTA and CDR2 is FQGTGA in the germline V gene. This CDR3 contains 13 residues. The V and J ends lost 5 bases and 6 bases, in that order; junction bases with no gene match: 6.

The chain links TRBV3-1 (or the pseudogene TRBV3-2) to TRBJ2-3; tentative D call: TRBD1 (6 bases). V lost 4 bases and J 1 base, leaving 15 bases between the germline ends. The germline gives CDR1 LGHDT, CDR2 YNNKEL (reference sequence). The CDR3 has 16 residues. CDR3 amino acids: CASSLEGDTRTDTQYF. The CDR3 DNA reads TGTGCCAGCAGCCTTGAGGGGGATACGCGCACAGATACGCAGTATTTT.

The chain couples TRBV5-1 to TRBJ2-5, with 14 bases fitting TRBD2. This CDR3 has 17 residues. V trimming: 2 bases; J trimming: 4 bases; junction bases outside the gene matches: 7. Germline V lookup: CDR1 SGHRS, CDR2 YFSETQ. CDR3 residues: CASSFGLAGGGGETQYF. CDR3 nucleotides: TGCGCCAGCAGCTTCGGACTAGCGGGAGGAGGGGGAGAGACCCAGTACTTC.

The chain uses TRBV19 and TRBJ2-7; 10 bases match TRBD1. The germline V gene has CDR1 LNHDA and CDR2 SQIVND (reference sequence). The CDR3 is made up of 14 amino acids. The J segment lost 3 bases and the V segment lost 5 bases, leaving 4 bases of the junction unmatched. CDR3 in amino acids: CASSRDRGFYEQYF. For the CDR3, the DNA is TGTGCCAGTAGTCGGGACAGGGGCTTCTACGAGCAGTACTTC.

CDR3 in DNA: TGTGCCAGCAGTTTCCGGCGGCTCCCGGATGCTTCTGGGTACGAGCAGTACTTC. It is translated as CASSFRRLPDASGYEQYF. The chain recombines TRBV27 with TRBJ2-7; unclear D gene. The CDR3 loop spans 18 amino acids. V lost 3 bases and J 4 bases, leaving 25 bases between the germline ends. From germline, CDR1 is MNHEY and CDR2 SMNVEV (reference sequence).

The CDR3 sequence is CATRQGNYEQYF. CDR3 sequence (DNA): TGTGCCACCAGACAGGGGAACTACGAGCAGTACTTC. The J gene is TRBJ2-7, the V gene TRBV24-1, with 7 bases identical to TRBD1. Germline CDR1 KGHDR, CDR2 SFDVKD. V lost 7 bases to trimming and J lost 3 bases; unmatched junction nucleotides: 2. The CDR3 runs to 12 residues.

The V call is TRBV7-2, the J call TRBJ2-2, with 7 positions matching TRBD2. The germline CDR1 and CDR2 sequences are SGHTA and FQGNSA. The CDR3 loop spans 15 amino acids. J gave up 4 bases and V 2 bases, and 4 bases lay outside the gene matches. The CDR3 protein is CASSLTGGSTGELFF. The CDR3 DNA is TGTGCCAGCAGCTTAACGGGGGGAAGCACCGGGGAGCTGTTTTTT. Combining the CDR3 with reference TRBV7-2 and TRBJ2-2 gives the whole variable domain GAGVSQSPSNKVTEKGKDVELRCDPISGHTALYWYRQSLGQGLEFLIYFQGNSAPDKSGLPSDRFSAERTGGSVSTLTIQRTQQEDSAVYLCASSLTGGSTGELFFGEGSRLTVL.

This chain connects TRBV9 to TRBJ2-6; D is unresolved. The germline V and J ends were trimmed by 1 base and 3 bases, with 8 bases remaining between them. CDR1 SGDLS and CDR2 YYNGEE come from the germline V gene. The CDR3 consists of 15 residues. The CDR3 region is CASSVLVYGANVLTF. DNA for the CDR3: TGTGCCAGCAGCGTACTGGTCTATGGGGCCAACGTCCTGACTTTC.

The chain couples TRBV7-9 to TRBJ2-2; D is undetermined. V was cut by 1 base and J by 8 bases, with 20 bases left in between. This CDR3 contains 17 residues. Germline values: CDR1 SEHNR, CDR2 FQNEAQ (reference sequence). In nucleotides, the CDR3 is TGTGCCAGCAGCTTAGGGGCCCTGAAACACCGGAATGGGGAGCTGTTTTTT. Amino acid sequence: CASSLGALKHRNGELFF.

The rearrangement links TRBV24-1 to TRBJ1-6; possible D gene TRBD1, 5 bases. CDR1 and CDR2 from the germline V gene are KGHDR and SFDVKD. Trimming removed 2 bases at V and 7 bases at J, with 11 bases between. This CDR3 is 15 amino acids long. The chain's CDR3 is CATSDSRAGNSPLHF. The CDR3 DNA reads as TGTGCCACCAGTGATTCTCGCGCAGGGAATTCACCCCTCCACTTT.

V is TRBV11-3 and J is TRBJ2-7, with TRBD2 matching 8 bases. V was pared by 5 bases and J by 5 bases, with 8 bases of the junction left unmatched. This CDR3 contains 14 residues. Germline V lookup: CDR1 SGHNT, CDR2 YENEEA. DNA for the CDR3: TGTGCCAGCAGCCTTCCGGGGGGGACCGACGAGCAGTACTTC. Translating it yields CASSLPGGTDEQYF.

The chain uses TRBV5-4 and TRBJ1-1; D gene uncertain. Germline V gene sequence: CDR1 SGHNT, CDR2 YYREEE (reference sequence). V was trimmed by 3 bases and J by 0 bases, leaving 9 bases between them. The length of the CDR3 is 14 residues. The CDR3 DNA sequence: TGTGCCAGCAGCTCACAGCTAATGAACACTGAAGCTTTCTTT. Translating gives CASSSQLMNTEAFF. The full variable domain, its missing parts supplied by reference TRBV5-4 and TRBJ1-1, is ETGVTQSPTHLIKTRGQQVTLRCSSQSGHNTVSWYQQALGQGPQFIFQYYREEENGRGNFPPRFSGLQFPNYSSELNVNALELDDSALYLCASSSQLMNTEAFFGQGTRLTVV.

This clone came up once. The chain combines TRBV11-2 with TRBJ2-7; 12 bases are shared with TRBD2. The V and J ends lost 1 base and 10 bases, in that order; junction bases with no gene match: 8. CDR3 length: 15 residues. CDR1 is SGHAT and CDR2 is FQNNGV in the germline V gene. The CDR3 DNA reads TGTGCCAGCAGCTTAGGACTAGCGGGGGCCTCGGAACAGTACTTC. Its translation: CASSLGLAGASEQYF.

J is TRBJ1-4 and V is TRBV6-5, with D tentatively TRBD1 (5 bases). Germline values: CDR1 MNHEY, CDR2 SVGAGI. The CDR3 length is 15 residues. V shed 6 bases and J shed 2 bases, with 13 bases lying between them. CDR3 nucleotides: TGTGCCAGCAGACCCCACGCAGGGACTAATGAAAAACTGTTTTTT. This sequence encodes CASRPHAGTNEKLFF.

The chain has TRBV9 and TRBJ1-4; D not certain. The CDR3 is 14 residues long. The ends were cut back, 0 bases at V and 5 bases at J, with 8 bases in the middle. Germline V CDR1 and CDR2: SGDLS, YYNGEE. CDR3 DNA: TGTGCCAGCAGCGTAGGGGCCCAGAATGAAAAACTGTTTTTT. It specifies CASSVGAQNEKLFF.

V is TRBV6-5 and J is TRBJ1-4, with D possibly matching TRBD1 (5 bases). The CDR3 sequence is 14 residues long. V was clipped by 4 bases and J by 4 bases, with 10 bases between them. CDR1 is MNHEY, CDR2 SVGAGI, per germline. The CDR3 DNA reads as TGTGCCAGCAGTTCCAGGGCCGGTAATGAAAAACTGTTTTTT. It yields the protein CASSSRAGNEKLFF.

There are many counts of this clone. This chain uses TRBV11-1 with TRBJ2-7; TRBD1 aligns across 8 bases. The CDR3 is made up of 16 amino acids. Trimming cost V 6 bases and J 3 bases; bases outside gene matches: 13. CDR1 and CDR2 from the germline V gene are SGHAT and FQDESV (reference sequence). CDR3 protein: CASSPPGTGFLYEQYF. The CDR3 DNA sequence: TGTGCCAGCAGTCCGCCCGGGACAGGATTTCTCTACGAGCAGTACTTC.

The CDR3 is CAGQGAANEKLFF. The DNA for the CDR3 is TGTGCCGGCCAGGGGGCAGCTAATGAAAAACTGTTTTTT. This chain connects TRBV6-5 to TRBJ1-4; 8 nucleotides agree with TRBD1. Germline V lookup: CDR1 MNHEY, CDR2 SVGAGI. Trimming removed 11 bases from V and 3 bases from J; junction bases left unmatched: 5. The CDR3 extends over 13 amino acids.

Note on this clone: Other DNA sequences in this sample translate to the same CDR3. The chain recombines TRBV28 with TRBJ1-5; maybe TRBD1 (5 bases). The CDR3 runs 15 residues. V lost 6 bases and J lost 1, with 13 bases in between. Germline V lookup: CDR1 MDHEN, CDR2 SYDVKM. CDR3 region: CASSPQGASNQPQHF. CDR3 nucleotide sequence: TGTGCCAGCAGCCCGCAAGGGGCCAGCAATCAGCCCCAGCATTTT. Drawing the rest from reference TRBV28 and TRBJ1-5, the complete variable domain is DVKVTQSSRYLVKRTGEKVFLECVQDMDHENMFWYRQDPGLGLRLIYFSYDVKMKEKGDIPEGYSVSREKKERFSLILESASTNQTSMYLCASSPQGASNQPQHFGDGTRLSIL.

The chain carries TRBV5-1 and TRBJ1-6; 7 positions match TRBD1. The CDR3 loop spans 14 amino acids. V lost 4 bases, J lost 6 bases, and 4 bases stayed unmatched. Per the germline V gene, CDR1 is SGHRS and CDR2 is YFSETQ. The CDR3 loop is CASSARQGNSPLHF. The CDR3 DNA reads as TGCGCCAGCAGCGCGAGACAGGGTAATTCACCCCTCCACTTT. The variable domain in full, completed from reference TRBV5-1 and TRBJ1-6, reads KAGVTQTPRYLIKTRGQQVTLSCSPISGHRSVSWYQQTPGQGLQFLFEYFSETQRNKGNFPGRFSGRQFSNSRSEMNVSTLELGDSALYLCASSARQGNSPLHFGNGTRLTVT.

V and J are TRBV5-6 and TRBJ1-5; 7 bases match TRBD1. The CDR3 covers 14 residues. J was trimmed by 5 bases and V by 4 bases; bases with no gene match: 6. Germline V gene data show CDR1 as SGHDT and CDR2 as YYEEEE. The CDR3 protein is CASSLGTVHQPQHF. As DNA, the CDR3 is TGTGCCAGCAGCCTAGGGACAGTCCATCAGCCCCAGCATTTT. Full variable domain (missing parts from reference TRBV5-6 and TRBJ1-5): DAGVTQSPTHLIKTRGQQVTLRCSPKSGHDTVSWYQQALGQGPQFIFQYYEEEERQRGNFPDRFSGHQFPNYSSELNVNALLLGDSALYLCASSLGTVHQPQHFGDGTRLSIL.

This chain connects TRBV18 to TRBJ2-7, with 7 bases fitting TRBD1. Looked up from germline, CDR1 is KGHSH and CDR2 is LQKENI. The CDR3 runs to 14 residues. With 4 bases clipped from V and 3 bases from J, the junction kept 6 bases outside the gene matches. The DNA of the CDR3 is TGTGCCAGCTCACAAAACAGGGGTATCTACGAGCAGTACTTC. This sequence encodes CASSQNRGIYEQYF. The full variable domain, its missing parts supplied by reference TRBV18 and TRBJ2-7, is NAGVMQNPRHLVRRRGQEARLRCSPMKGHSHVYWYRQLPEEGLKFMVYLQKENIIDESGMPKERFSAEFPKEGPSILRIQQVVRGDSAAYFCASSQNRGIYEQYFGPGTRLTVT.

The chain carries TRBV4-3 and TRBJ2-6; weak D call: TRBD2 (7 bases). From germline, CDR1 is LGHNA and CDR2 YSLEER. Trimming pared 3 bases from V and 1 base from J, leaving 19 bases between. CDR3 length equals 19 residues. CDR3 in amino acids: CASSHRGGTFRSGANVLTF. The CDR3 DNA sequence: TGCGCCAGCAGCCACCGGGGAGGGACATTTCGTTCTGGGGCCAACGTCCTGACTTTC.

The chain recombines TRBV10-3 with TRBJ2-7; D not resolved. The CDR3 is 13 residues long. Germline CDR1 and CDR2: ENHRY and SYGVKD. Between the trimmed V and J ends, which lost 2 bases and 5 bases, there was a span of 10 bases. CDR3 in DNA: TGTGCCATCAGTGAGCCTCAGGCTCACGAGCAGTACTTC. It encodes CAISEPQAHEQYF.

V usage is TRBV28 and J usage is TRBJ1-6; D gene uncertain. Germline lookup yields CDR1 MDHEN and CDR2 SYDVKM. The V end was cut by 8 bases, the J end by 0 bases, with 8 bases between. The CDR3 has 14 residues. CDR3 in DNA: TGTGCCAGCGCAGGCAGCTCCTATAATTCACCCCTCCACTTT. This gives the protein CASAGSSYNSPLHF.